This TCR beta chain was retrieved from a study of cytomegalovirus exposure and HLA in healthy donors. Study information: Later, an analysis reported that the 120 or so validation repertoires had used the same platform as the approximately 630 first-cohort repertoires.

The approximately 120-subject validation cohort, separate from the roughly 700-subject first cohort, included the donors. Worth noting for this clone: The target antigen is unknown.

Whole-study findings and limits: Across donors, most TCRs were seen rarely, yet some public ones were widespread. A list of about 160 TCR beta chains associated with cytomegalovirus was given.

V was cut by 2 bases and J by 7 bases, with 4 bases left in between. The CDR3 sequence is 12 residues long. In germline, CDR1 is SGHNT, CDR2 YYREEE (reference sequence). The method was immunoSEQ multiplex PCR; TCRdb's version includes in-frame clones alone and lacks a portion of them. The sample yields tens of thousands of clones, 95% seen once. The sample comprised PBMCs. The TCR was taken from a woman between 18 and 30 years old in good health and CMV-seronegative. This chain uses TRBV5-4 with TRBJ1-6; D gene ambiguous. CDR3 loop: CASSLENSPLHF. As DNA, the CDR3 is TGTGCCAGCAGCTTAGAGAATTCACCCCTCCACTTT.